This record looks at one T cell receptor beta chain sequence and its context. Its target is unknown. MiXCR, run by TCRdb on the reads, gives a single entry per CDR3 protein. The table has approximately 180,000 distinct CDR3 sequences, 17% seen once. This specimen belongs to a study of T cell repertoires in cytomegalovirus infection. About the study: Public TCR beta signatures were indicative of both CMV infection and a matching HLA type.

CDR1 is MNHEY, CDR2 SVGEGT, per germline. Trimming removed 2 bases from V and 0 bases from J, with 7 bases in between. The CDR3 sequence is 14 residues long. Study-wide results and caveats: Carriage of CMV together with the relevant HLA was identifiable through cumulative public TCR beta family frequency. Clonotype analysis showed dominance of the ex vivo response by HLA-C-restricted CMV-specific TCR beta clonotypes.

This TCR derives from a human donor in good health (CMV status not recorded). Some clones in this sample may be carry-over from other donors' samples. The chain uses TRBV6-2 or TRBV6-3 and TRBJ1-1, with D perhaps TRBD1 (5 bases). The sample was CD8+ T cells from PBMCs. CDR3 nucleotides: TGTGCCAGCAGTTACGGGGCGATGAACACTGAAGCTTTCTTT. Encoded protein: CASSYGAMNTEAFF.